The clone carrying this TCR beta chain has at least ten counts. The target antigen is unknown. V dropped 5 bases and J dropped 6; count of bases not matched to a gene: 20. CDR1 MNHEY and CDR2 SMNVEV come from the germline V gene (reference sequence). The CDR3 has 18 amino acids. The data were obtained in a study of spatial heterogeneity in lung cancer. About the study: Alpha-chain detections were consistently fewer than beta-chain detections among the sequences.

Time point described: sample taken at primary tumor resection. Sequencing covered unsorted whole RNA taken from tumor, nontumor lung or frozen PBMC. Findings and caveats of the study: Expanded alpha and beta TCR counts within tumors tracked tumor mutation counts.

TCRdb re-called the 5' RACE reads with MiXCR, one entry per CDR3 protein. Here the sample spans 9,800 or so distinct CDR3 sequences, under 6.5% being singletons. This specimen was lung tumor tissue, taken at surgery. The clonotype comes from a male donor with early-stage non-small cell lung cancer. This sequence joins TRBV27 and TRBJ2-7; 9 bases map to TRBD1. The CDR3 reads CASSLTRRRRDRVSEQYF. The CDR3 region has the DNA TGTGCCAGCAGTCTCACACGCCGGAGGAGGGACAGGGTGAGCGAGCAGTACTTC.